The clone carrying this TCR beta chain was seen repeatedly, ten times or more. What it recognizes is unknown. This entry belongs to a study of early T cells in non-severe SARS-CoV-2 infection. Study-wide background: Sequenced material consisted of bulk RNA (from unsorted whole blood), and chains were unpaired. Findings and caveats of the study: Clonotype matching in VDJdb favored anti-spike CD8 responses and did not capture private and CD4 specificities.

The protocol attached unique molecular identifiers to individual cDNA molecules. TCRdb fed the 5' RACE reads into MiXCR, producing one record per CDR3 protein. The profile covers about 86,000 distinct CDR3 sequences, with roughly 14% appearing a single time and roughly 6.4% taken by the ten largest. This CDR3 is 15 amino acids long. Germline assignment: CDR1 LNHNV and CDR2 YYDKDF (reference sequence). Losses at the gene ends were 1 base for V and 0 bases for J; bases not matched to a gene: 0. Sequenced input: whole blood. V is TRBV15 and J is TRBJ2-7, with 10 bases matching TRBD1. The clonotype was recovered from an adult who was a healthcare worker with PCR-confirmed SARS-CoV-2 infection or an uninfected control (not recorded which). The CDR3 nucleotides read TGTGCCACCAGCAGAGGGACAGGGGGCTCCTACGAGCAGTACTTC. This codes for CATSRGTGGSYEQYF.